These T cell receptor beta chains were read from a single sample in a study of T-cell reconstitution after alpha-beta-depleted transplantation in children. TCRdb reanalysed the PCR reads using MiXCR and keeps one entry per CDR3 protein. The sample comprises approximately 200,000 distinct CDR3 sequences, about 15% of which are singletons, and 13% rests with the top ten. Source: PBMCs from the stem cell graft donor, taken from the stem cell graft. These receptor sequences come from a human donor who donated a stem cell graft to a child with acute lymphoblastic leukemia. Each CDR3 is given without its conserved first and last residue. Fields, in order: J gene, clone size, V gene, CDR3 protein. A clone size is listed for some rows: how often the clone was seen (once, few, many), or a class if it is expanded.

J: TRBJ1-1; size: few; V: TRBV20-1; CDR3: SARGWDRGGTEAF
J: TRBJ2-2; size: many; V: TRBV6-5; CDR3: ASSWGQGKTGELF
J: TRBJ2-7; size: many; V: TRBV11-3; CDR3: ASSGSKVPYEQY
J: TRBJ1-4; size: few; V: TRBV7-9; CDR3: ASSRTGVSEKLF
J: TRBJ2-1; size: -; V: TRBV7-2; CDR3: ASSPSSGQGDNEQF
J: TRBJ2-1; size: many; V: TRBV12-3/TRBV12-4; CDR3: ASTEAGNEQF
J: TRBJ1-2; size: many; V: TRBV5-1; CDR3: ASSTLENYGYT
J: TRBJ2-7; size: many; V: TRBV5-1; CDR3: ASSLSGTTRNYEQY
J: TRBJ2-3; size: many; V: TRBV12-3/TRBV12-4; CDR3: ASSQRLAGVLVGTDTQY
J: TRBJ1-5; size: many; V: TRBV12-3/TRBV12-4; CDR3: ASSLRGAGNQPQH
J: TRBJ2-5; size: many; V: TRBV18; CDR3: ASSRSGQETQY
J: TRBJ2-7; size: many; V: TRBV10-3; CDR3: AISEPDSSYEQY
J: TRBJ2-1; size: many; V: TRBV30; CDR3: AWSVKADPYNEQF
J: TRBJ1-1; size: many; V: TRBV4-2; CDR3: ASSQPGSGNTEAF
J: TRBJ2-6; size: few; V: TRBV20-1; CDR3: SARDSGLAGSSGANVLT
J: TRBJ1-1; size: many; V: TRBV5-1; CDR3: ASSPGGWSGAF
J: TRBJ2-7; size: few; V: TRBV3-1; CDR3: ASSHWDRGTYEQY
J: TRBJ2-6; size: many; V: TRBV5-5; CDR3: ASSLEWPWANVLT
J: TRBJ1-3; size: many; V: TRBV20-1; CDR3: SAPDSGNTIY
J: TRBJ2-1; size: many; V: TRBV27; CDR3: ASMNLAERNEQF
J: TRBJ2-3; size: many; V: TRBV7-9; CDR3: ASSSLKHGEKDTQY
J: TRBJ2-1; size: -; V: TRBV11-2; CDR3: ASSPNQGLAGAGEQF
J: TRBJ1-1; size: -; V: TRBV5-1; CDR3: ASSLDHRGGEAF
J: TRBJ2-2; size: many; V: TRBV5-1; CDR3: ASSLDRDSFTGELF
J: TRBJ2-1; size: -; V: TRBV5-1; CDR3: ASSREGSGQF
J: TRBJ2-5; size: -; V: TRBV20-1; CDR3: SAALDREQETQY
J: TRBJ2-1; size: -; V: TRBV5-1; CDR3: ASSLAVAAPPISDEQF
J: TRBJ2-3; size: many; V: TRBV5-1; CDR3: ASSLDSGTTPAQY
J: TRBJ2-1; size: many; V: TRBV20-1; CDR3: SASEPYNEQF
J: TRBJ1-2; size: many; V: TRBV7-9; CDR3: ASSPSPGTYGYT
J: TRBJ1-5; size: -; V: TRBV9; CDR3: ASSVPANQPQH
J: TRBJ2-5; size: many; V: TRBV29-1; CDR3: SELAGETQY
J: TRBJ1-4; size: -; V: TRBV6-1; CDR3: ASRPGQEDINEKLF
J: TRBJ2-1; size: -; V: TRBV20-1; CDR3: SASGPTSERAYNEQF
J: TRBJ1-2; size: -; V: TRBV28; CDR3: ASRTGENGYT
J: TRBJ2-3; size: few; V: TRBV7-9; CDR3: ASSLPAGVPDTQY
J: TRBJ2-7; size: many; V: TRBV25-1; CDR3: ASSAPRDLGFGEQY
J: TRBJ2-7; size: many; V: TRBV4-1; CDR3: ASSQDHLADSYEQY
J: TRBJ2-1; size: few; V: TRBV11-3; CDR3: ASSLGTTGDEQF
J: TRBJ2-5; size: few; V: TRBV5-1; CDR3: ASSSLPPQETQY
J: TRBJ2-2; size: many; V: TRBV29-1; CDR3: SAKARTYTGELF
J: TRBJ2-3; size: few; V: TRBV19; CDR3: ASSPRVVAEVRTQY
J: TRBJ2-1; size: many; V: TRBV11-2; CDR3: ASSLVPASGRGGDEQF
J: TRBJ2-7; size: many; V: TRBV12-3/TRBV12-4; CDR3: ASSFVGYEQY
J: TRBJ2-1; size: many; V: TRBV5-1; CDR3: ASSLEAGRYNEQF
J: TRBJ2-5; size: many; V: TRBV20-1; CDR3: SARDLQTQY
J: TRBJ2-1; size: many; V: TRBV7-2; CDR3: ASSLGLAGGFGEQF